The 2 T cell receptor beta chains reported below all come from one sample, sequenced in a study of blood T cell repertoires in COVID-19. TCRdb keeps only in-frame clones here, not all; method: immunoSEQ multiplex PCR. Of roughly 200,000 clones listed, 88% were seen once; the top ten hold approximately 1.7%. Source material: peripheral blood. All receptors come from a man aged 70-80 years with acute or convalescent COVID-19.

The chain combines TRBV29-1 with TRBJ2-1; 9 bases are shared with TRBD2. V lost 8 bases and J lost 12; bases outside the gene matches: 8. This CDR3 region has 11 residues. CDR1 is SQVTM, CDR2 ANQGSEA, per germline. The CDR3 is CSFIAGEWQFF. The CDR3 DNA reads as TGCAGCTTTATAGCGGGAGAATGGCAGTTCTTC.

This sequence joins TRBV6-6 and TRBJ2-7; the match to TRBD1 covers 9 bases. Germline CDR1 MNHNY, CDR2 SVGAGI (reference sequence). This CDR3 contains 14 residues. Germline trimming cut 6 bases from V and 0 bases from J; bases unmatched to any gene: 3. Written as DNA, the CDR3 is TGTGCCAGCAGCCGGGACAGGGTCTCCTACGAGCAGTACTTC. Protein product: CASSRDRVSYEQYF.